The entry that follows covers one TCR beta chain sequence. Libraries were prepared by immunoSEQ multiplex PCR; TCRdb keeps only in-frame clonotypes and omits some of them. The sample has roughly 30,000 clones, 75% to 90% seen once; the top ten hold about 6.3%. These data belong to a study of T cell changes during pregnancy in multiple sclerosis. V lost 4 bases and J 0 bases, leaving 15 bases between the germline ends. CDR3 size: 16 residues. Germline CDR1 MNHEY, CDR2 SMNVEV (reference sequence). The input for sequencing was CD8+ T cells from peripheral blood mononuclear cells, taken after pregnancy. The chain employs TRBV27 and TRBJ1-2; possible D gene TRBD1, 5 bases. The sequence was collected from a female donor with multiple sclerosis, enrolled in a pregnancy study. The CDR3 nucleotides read TGTGCCAGCAGTTCGCACCTGACAGACGCTAACTATGGCTACACCTTC. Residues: CASSSHLTDANYGYTF.